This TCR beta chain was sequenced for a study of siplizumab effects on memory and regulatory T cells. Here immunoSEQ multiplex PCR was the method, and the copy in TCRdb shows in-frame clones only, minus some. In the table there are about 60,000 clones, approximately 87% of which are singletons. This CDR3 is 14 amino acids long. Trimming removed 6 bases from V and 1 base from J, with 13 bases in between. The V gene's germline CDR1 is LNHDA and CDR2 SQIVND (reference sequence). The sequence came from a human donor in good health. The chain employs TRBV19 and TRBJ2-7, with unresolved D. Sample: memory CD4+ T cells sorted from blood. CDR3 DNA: TGTGCCAGTAGGCGGTACACTACTTCCTACGAGCAGTACTTC. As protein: CASRRYTTSYEQYF.